This TCR beta chain comes out of a study of T-cell reconstitution after alpha-beta-depleted transplantation in children. For TCRbeta, the library was prepared with unique molecular identifiers. Each CDR3 protein is one row after TCRdb ran MiXCR on the PCR reads. The repertoire has about 640,000 distinct CDR3 sequences, approximately 15% of them found once; the top ten carry 0.85% to 1.3%. The CDR3 extends over 15 amino acids. J gave up 2 bases and V 0 bases, and 1 base lay outside the gene matches. CDR1 is SGDLS, CDR2 YYNGEE, per germline. This clonotype has ten or more counts. This sequence joins TRBV9 and TRBJ2-1; 8 positions agree with TRBD2. This specimen was PBMCs from the stem cell graft donor, taken from the stem cell graft. The receptor's source is a human donor who donated a stem cell graft to a child with acute myeloid leukemia. This CDR3 reads CASSVEGLAYNEQFF. CDR3 bases: TGTGCCAGCAGCGTAGAGGGACTAGCCTACAATGAGCAGTTCTTC.